Ten or more counts support the clone carrying this T cell receptor beta chain. This entry is derived from a study of CD8 T cells in ankylosing spondylitis. V was clipped by 0 bases and J by 6 bases, with 13 bases between them. Germline V gives CDR1 DFQATT, CDR2 SNEGSKA (reference sequence). The CDR3 spans 14 residues. One entry per CDR3 protein results from TCRdb running MiXCR on the 5' RACE reads. The table has around 300,000 distinct CDR3 sequences, under 25% seen once. This TCR derives from a female donor with ankylosing spondylitis or in good health (not recorded which). Sequencing was done on a sample of blood, either unsorted or a sorted T cell fraction (not recorded which). The chain carries TRBV20-1 and TRBJ2-3; D may be TRBD1 (5 bases). The CDR3 DNA follows: TGCAGTGCTAGAGATCCCGGCCAGGGCGATACGCAGTATTTT. Translation: CSARDPGQGDTQYF.